Listed below are T cell receptor beta chains from one sample, sequenced in a study of cytomegalovirus exposure and HLA in healthy donors. Sequencing used immunoSEQ multiplex PCR; TCRdb keeps in-frame clones, though not all of them. The repertoire holds over 130,000 clones, with approximately 57% as singletons. The sequenced sample was PBMCs. The receptor set was obtained from a male donor in good health and CMV-seronegative. Each CDR3 is given with its conserved first and last residue. The order of the fields is V gene, J gene, clone size, D gene, CDR3 DNA, CDR3 protein. D genes are given only for firm matches. Not every row has a clone size; where given, it reads once, few, many or a size class.

TRBV29-1	TRBJ1-1	.	TRBD1	TGCAGCACGCGGACAGGGGGGAACACTGAAGCTTTCTTT	CSTRTGGNTEAFF
TRBV28	TRBJ2-2	.	TRBD1	TGTGCCAGCAGTTTAGCGACAGGGTCCGGGGAGCTGTTTTTT	CASSLATGSGELFF
TRBV7-3	TRBJ1-2	once	.	TGTGCCAGCAGCCCCCGAGGTGGAACCTATGGCTACACCTTC	CASSPRGGTYGYTF
TRBV6-1	TRBJ1-1	.	.	TGTGCCAGCAGAATAATCGGGAACACTGAAGCTTTCTTT	CASRIIGNTEAFF
TRBV4-1	TRBJ1-1	.	.	TGCGCCAGCAGCCTTACACGGGTTATGATCGCTTTCTTT	CASSLTRVMIAFF
TRBV6-6	TRBJ1-4	.	.	TGTGCCAGCAGTCACGGACGGGGGTCAACTAATGAAAAACTGTTTTTT	CASSHGRGSTNEKLFF
TRBV7-9	TRBJ2-7	few	TRBD1	TGTGCCAGCAGCTTAGGACAGGGGTCGATCTACGAGCAGTACTTC	CASSLGQGSIYEQYF
TRBV5-5	TRBJ2-7	.	TRBD1	TGTGCCAGCAGCCCTCCGGGACAGTCCTACGAGCAGTACTTC	CASSPPGQSYEQYF
TRBV6-5	TRBJ1-2	.	TRBD1	TGTGCCAGCAGTTACTCGGTTTCGTCAGGGGGCTATGGCTACACCTTC	CASSYSVSSGGYGYTF
TRBV12-5	TRBJ2-7	.	TRBD2	TGTGCTAGTGCCCTCAGCGGGGGGTACTACGAGCAGTACTTC	CASALSGGYYEQYF
TRBV28	TRBJ1-6	.	TRBD1	TGTGCCAGCAGTCAGGGACAGGGAGATAATTCACCCCTCCACTTT	CASSQGQGDNSPLHF
TRBV7-9	TRBJ2-7	few	.	TGTGCCAGCAGCTTAGCTGGTACCAGGGGGACTTACGAGCAGTACTTC	CASSLAGTRGTYEQYF
TRBV7-9	TRBJ2-7	.	.	TGTGCCAGCAGCTTATCCCCCGGGGAGCAGTACTTC	CASSLSPGEQYF
TRBV5-1	TRBJ1-3	few	.	TGCGCCAGCAGCTTGACAGGCTCTGGAAACACCATATATTTT	CASSLTGSGNTIYF
TRBV7-9	TRBJ1-4	few	.	TGTGCCAGCAGCTCTCAAGTAGTTGCAACTAATGAAAAACTGTTTTTT	CASSSQVVATNEKLFF
TRBV5-1	TRBJ2-1	.	TRBD2	TGCGCCAGCAGCTTATCGACTAGCGGGGGGGTAGGGAATGAGCAGTTCTTC	CASSLSTSGGVGNEQFF
TRBV2	TRBJ1-2	.	TRBD1	TGTGCCACCAGAGGACAGGGGATGGCCTATGGCTACACCTTC	CATRGQGMAYGYTF
TRBV19	TRBJ2-3	.	.	TGTGCCAGTAGTAACGGACAGTTCACAGATACGCAGTATTTT	CASSNGQFTDTQYF
TRBV2	TRBJ2-2	.	.	TGTGCCAGCAGTGAAGGAGAGGACACCGGGGAGCTGTTTTTT	CASSEGEDTGELFF
TRBV7-2	TRBJ2-5	few	.	TGTGCCAGCAGCTTAGACAGGAGCCAAGAGACCCAGTACTTC	CASSLDRSQETQYF
TRBV9	TRBJ1-2	.	.	TGTGCCAGCAGCGCGCCCCCCTGGGGCGCCGACTATGGCTACACCTTC	CASSAPPWGADYGYTF
TRBV18	TRBJ2-3	.	TRBD1	TGTGCCAGCTCACCACCTACAGGGGGGGATACGCAGTATTTT	CASSPPTGGDTQYF
TRBV6-1	TRBJ1-1	.	.	TGTGCCAGCAGGGGAGGGGTGAACACTGAAGCTTTCTTT	CASRGGVNTEAFF
TRBV5-1	TRBJ2-7	.	.	TGCGCCAGCAGCCCCGGGTCCGGCGAGCAGTACTTC	CASSPGSGEQYF
TRBV7-9	TRBJ1-4	.	TRBD1	TGTGCCAGCAGCTTAGCCACGGATCGACAGGGCCCTGAAAAACTGTTTTTT	CASSLATDRQGPEKLFF
TRBV7-2	TRBJ1-1	few	.	TGTGCCAGCAGCGTAACTCCGGACACTGAAGCTTTCTTT	CASSVTPDTEAFF
TRBV5-1	TRBJ2-1	.	TRBD2	TGCGCCAGCAGCCGTCGACTAGCTGATGGCAATGAGCAGTTCTTC	CASSRRLADGNEQFF
TRBV5-1	TRBJ2-2	.	TRBD1	TGCGCCAGCAGCAGTGGACAGGGCCTAAACACCGGGGAGCTGTTTTTT	CASSSGQGLNTGELFF
TRBV5-6	TRBJ2-1	.	.	TGTGCCAGCAGCTTGGACTACCGCTCCTACAATGAGCAGTTCTTC	CASSLDYRSYNEQFF
TRBV19	TRBJ1-1	few	.	TGTGCCAGTAGTTTGCAGGGAGGGGGGAACACTGAAGCTTTCTTT	CASSLQGGGNTEAFF
TRBV19	TRBJ1-6	few	TRBD1	TGTGCCAGTAGTGAGCCGGGACAGGGGCGCGGTTCACCCCTCCACTTT	CASSEPGQGRGSPLHF
TRBV5-4	TRBJ2-5	.	.	TGTGCCAGCAGCTTAGCAGCAGGTTGGGAGACCCAGTACTTC	CASSLAAGWETQYF
TRBV23-1	TRBJ1-1	.	.	TGCGCCAGCAGTCAATCTAGGGGCGTCGGGGGGCCTCCCGAGGCTTTCTTT	CASSQSRGVGGPPEAFF
TRBV29-1	TRBJ2-7	.	TRBD1	TGCAGCGTTGCGTCTCCGGGACAGGGTCGATGGGAGCAGTACTTC	CSVASPGQGRWEQYF
TRBV25-1	TRBJ2-2	.	TRBD2	TGTGCCAGCAGCCGGGACTACTCCACCGGGGAGCTGTTTTTT	CASSRDYSTGELFF
TRBV21-1	TRBJ2-6	.	.	TGTGCCAGCAGCAAGATTACAGGGTCTGGGGCCAACGTCCTGACTTTC	CASSKITGSGANVLTF
TRBV19	TRBJ2-2	.	.	TGTGCCAGTAGTATAGGATCCAGGTCGAGCGGGGAGCTGTTTTTT	CASSIGSRSSGELFF
TRBV7-8	TRBJ1-3	few	.	TGTGCCAGCAGCCCCACAGGGTTCAACACCATATATTTT	CASSPTGFNTIYF
TRBV14	TRBJ1-2	.	.	TGTGCCAGCAGCCCAATCCAGGGGTACCCTCCTAACTATGGCTACCCCTTC	CASSPIQGYPPNYGYPF
TRBV28	TRBJ1-5	.	TRBD1	TGTGCCAGCAGTGTAGACAGGGGTTCCAGTCAGCCCCAGCATTTT	CASSVDRGSSQPQHF
TRBV10-3	TRBJ2-2	few	TRBD1	TGTGCCATCAGCTGGACAGGGGGCCATCCCGACACCGGGGAGCTGTTTTTT	CAISWTGGHPDTGELFF
TRBV14	TRBJ2-7	few	TRBD1	TGTGCCAGCAGCCCCTTGGGACAGATCTACGAGCAGTACTTC	CASSPLGQIYEQYF
TRBV7-3	TRBJ2-1	.	.	TGTGCCAGCAGCTTAATGAGGTCCCCCTACAATGAGCAGTTCTTC	CASSLMRSPYNEQFF
TRBV5-1	TRBJ2-5	few	.	TGCGCCAGCAGGAACCCCCCGGGCCGACCTAAGGGGCAAGAGACCCAGTACTTC	CASRNPPGRPKGQETQYF
TRBV7-2	TRBJ2-2	.	.	TGTGCCAGCAGCTTAGTAGCGCCAACCGGGGAGCTGTTTTTT	CASSLVAPTGELFF
TRBV5-6	TRBJ2-1	.	.	TGTGCCAGCAGCCTGGACTTGGGGACACACAATGAGCAGTTCTTC	CASSLDLGTHNEQFF
TRBV5-1	TRBJ2-5	.	TRBD2	TGCGCCAGCAGCCTCGGGCGGGGGGGAGAGACCCAGTACTTC	CASSLGRGGETQYF
TRBV5-4	TRBJ2-3	.	TRBD2	TGTGCCAGCAGCTTGGACCCTGGGGAGGGAGATACGCAGTATTTT	CASSLDPGEGDTQYF
TRBV2	TRBJ1-4	.	.	TGTGCCAGCAGTGAAGACCAAATCGGTATAACAACTAATGAAAAACTGTTTTTT	CASSEDQIGITTNEKLFF
TRBV7-3	TRBJ2-5	.	.	TGTGCCAGCAGCTTAACGTACGGGGTAGGAGAGACCCAGTACTTC	CASSLTYGVGETQYF
TRBV19	TRBJ1-5	few	TRBD1	TGTGCCAGTAGTATAGATCGGCAGGGGGATCAGCCCCAGCATTTT	CASSIDRQGDQPQHF
TRBV7-9	TRBJ2-1	.	TRBD2	TGTGCCAGCAGCTTAGCGGGGCGGGGGGGCTATGAGCAGTTCTTC	CASSLAGRGGYEQFF
TRBV6-5	TRBJ1-3	.	.	TGTGCCAGCAGTTACTCTACGGGCTCTGGAAACACCATATATTTT	CASSYSTGSGNTIYF
TRBV18	TRBJ2-7	.	TRBD2	TGTGCCAGCTCACCACCGGTAGGAGCGGGGGGTTACGAGCAGTACTTC	CASSPPVGAGGYEQYF
TRBV7-3	TRBJ2-3	few	TRBD2	TGTGCCAGCAGCCAGGAAGGAAAAACGGGGGGGCCAAGAGATACGCAGTATTTT	CASSQEGKTGGPRDTQYF
TRBV5-4	TRBJ2-3	.	.	TGTGCCCGCAGCTTGGGTATGCTAGGAAACACAGATACGCAGTATTTT	CARSLGMLGNTDTQYF